This TCR beta chain was retrieved from a study of siplizumab effects on memory and regulatory T cells. Sequenced by immunoSEQ multiplex PCR; TCRdb stores in-frame clones only, minus some. The table lists over 85,000 clones, roughly 93% of them singletons. The ends lost 0 bases at V and 5 bases at J; junction bases unmatched: 2. The CDR3 spans 13 residues. CDR1 is SGHDT and CDR2 is YYEEEE in the germline V gene. The sample was CD8+ T cells sorted from blood. The chain recombines TRBV5-6 with TRBJ2-7; 7 positions match TRBD1. This TCR was sampled from a human donor in good health. Written as DNA, the CDR3 is TGTGCCAGCAGCTTGGACAGGGGCCACGAGCAGTACTTC. Translated: CASSLDRGHEQYF.